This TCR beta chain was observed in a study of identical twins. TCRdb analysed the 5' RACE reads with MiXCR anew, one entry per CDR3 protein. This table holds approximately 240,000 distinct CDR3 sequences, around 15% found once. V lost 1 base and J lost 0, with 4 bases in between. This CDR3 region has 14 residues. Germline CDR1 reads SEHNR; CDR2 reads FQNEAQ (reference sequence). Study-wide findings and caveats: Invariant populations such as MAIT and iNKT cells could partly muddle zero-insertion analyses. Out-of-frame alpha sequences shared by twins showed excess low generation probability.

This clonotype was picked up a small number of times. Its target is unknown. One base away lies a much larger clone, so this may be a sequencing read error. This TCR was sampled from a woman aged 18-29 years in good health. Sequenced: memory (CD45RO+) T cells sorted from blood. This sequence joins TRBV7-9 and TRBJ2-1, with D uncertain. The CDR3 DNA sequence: TGTGCCAGCAGCTTAGAGGGCTCCTACAATGAGCAGTTCTTC. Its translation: CASSLEGSYNEQFF. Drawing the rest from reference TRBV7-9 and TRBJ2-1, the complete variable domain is DTGVSQNPRHKITKRGQNVTFRCDPISEHNRLYWYRQTLGQGPEFLTYFQNEAQLEKSRLLSDRFSAERPKGSFSTLEIQRTEQGDSAMYLCASSLEGSYNEQFFGPGTRLTVL.